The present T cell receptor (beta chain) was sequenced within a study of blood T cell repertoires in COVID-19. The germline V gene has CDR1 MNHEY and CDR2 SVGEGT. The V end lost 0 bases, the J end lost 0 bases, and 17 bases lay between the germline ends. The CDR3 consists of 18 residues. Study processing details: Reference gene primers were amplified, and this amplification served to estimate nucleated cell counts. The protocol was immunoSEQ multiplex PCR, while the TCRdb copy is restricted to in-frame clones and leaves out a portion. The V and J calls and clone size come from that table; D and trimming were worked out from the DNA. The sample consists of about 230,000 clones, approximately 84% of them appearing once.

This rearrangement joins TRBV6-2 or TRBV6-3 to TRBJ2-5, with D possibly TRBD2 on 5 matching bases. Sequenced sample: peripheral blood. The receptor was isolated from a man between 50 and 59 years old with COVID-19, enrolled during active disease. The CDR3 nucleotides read TGTGCCAGCAGTTACTCAGGACGGGGTAGGCTTTACCAAGAGACCCAGTACTTC. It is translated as CASSYSGRGRLYQETQYF.